These 22 T cell receptor beta chains share one sample of origin, sequenced in a study of blood T cell repertoires in COVID-19. Using immunoSEQ multiplex PCR, the repertoire was profiled, and TCRdb retains in-frame clones only, with some absent. The sample has hundreds of thousands of clones, more than 70% seen once; the top ten hold roughly 7%. Sequenced material: peripheral blood. The receptor set was obtained from a woman in her 30s who had recovered from COVID-19.

The chain has TRBV18 and TRBJ2-1, with 7 bases identical to TRBD1. CDR3 length: 14 amino acids. From germline, CDR1 is KGHSH and CDR2 LQKENI. The junction had 6 bases not matched to a gene; V was cut back by 3 bases and J by 7 bases. CDR3 sequence: CASSPWTGSNEQFF. The CDR3 DNA sequence: TGTGCCAGCTCACCCTGGACAGGTTCAAATGAGCAGTTCTTC.

The chain joins TRBV9 to TRBJ1-3; D not resolved. The V end lost 4 bases, the J end lost 1 base, and 9 bases lay between the germline ends. This CDR3 region has 14 residues. Germline values: CDR1 SGDLS, CDR2 YYNGEE. The CDR3 reads CASSSRRSGNTIYF. CDR3 DNA sequence: TGTGCCAGCAGCTCCAGGAGGTCTGGAAACACCATATATTTT.

CDR3 bases: TGTGCCAGCAGCTTGACCGGGACAGGGTATTTGTCAACTAATGAAAAACTGTTTTTT. This codes for CASSLTGTGYLSTNEKLFF. The chain combines TRBV7-9 with TRBJ1-4, with TRBD1 matching over 9 bases. J lost 0 bases, V lost 3 bases, and 11 bases had no gene match. CDR1 SEHNR and CDR2 FQNEAQ come from the germline V gene (reference sequence). CDR3 length equals 19 residues. Full variable domain (outside the CDR3, taken from reference TRBV7-9 and TRBJ1-4): DTGVSQNPRHKITKRGQNVTFRCDPISEHNRLYWYRQTLGQGPEFLTYFQNEAQLEKSRLLSDRFSAERPKGSFSTLEIQRTEQGDSAMYLCASSLTGTGYLSTNEKLFFGSGTQLSVL.

The chain uses TRBV27 and TRBJ2-2; 11 positions agree with TRBD1. The germline V gene has CDR1 MNHEY and CDR2 SMNVEV (reference sequence). The ends lost 8 bases at V and 0 bases at J; junction bases unmatched: 8. The CDR3 loop spans 17 amino acids. CDR3 in DNA: TGTGCCAGCCGATTTCAGGGACAGGGGGCGAACACCGGGGAGCTGTTTTTT. Amino acid sequence: CASRFQGQGANTGELFF.

The J gene is TRBJ2-1, the V gene TRBV19, with D possibly matching TRBD2 (6 bases). Trimming shortened V by 4 bases and J by 5 bases, and 15 bases separated the two germline ends. The CDR3 sequence is 15 residues long. Germline CDR1 and CDR2: LNHDA and SQIVND (reference sequence). The CDR3 here is CASSTQSWGDNEQFF. DNA of the CDR3: TGTGCCAGTAGTACGCAATCTTGGGGGGACAATGAGCAGTTCTTC.

This chain uses TRBV3-1 (or the pseudogene TRBV3-2) with TRBJ2-7; 12 nucleotides agree with TRBD1. Germline loops: CDR1 LGHDT, CDR2 YNNKEL (reference sequence). CDR3 size: 14 residues. V lost 4 bases and J lost 6; bases outside the gene matches: 4. CDR3 region: CASSPGTGGVEQYF. The CDR3 DNA follows: TGTGCCAGCAGCCCAGGGACAGGGGGCGTCGAGCAGTACTTC.

This chain links TRBV5-4 with TRBJ1-4; TRBD1 might be the D (5 bases). The germline gives CDR1 SGHNT, CDR2 YYREEE (reference sequence). V lost 4 bases to trimming and J lost 5 bases, with 15 bases between them. The CDR3 spans 15 residues. This chain's CDR3 is CASSRKGQGNEKLFF. DNA of the CDR3: TGTGCCAGCAGCCGGAAAGGGCAGGGCAATGAAAAACTGTTTTTT.

The chain couples TRBV5-1 to TRBJ2-5; 11 bases fit TRBD2. J lost 5 bases, V lost 0 bases, and 6 bases had no gene match. Germline CDR1 reads SGHRS; CDR2 reads YFSETQ. The CDR3 runs 16 residues. The CDR3 loop reads CASSLASLAGGETQYF. The CDR3 bases are TGCGCCAGCAGCTTGGCCAGTCTAGCGGGGGGCGAGACCCAGTACTTC.

The V and J genes are TRBV11-2 and TRBJ1-3, with D uncertain. The V gene's germline CDR1 is SGHAT and CDR2 FQNNGV. This CDR3 is built from 15 residues. The germline V and J ends were trimmed by 0 bases and 0 bases, with 6 bases remaining between them. The CDR3 DNA sequence: TGTGCCAGCAGCTTAGAGGTCTACTCTGGAAACACCATATATTTT. Its protein product is CASSLEVYSGNTIYF.

This chain links TRBV4-1 with TRBJ2-2; 7 nucleotides agree with TRBD2. Per the germline V gene, CDR1 is MGHRA and CDR2 is YSYEKL. V lost 0 bases to trimming and J lost 0 bases; unmatched junction nucleotides: 13. CDR3 length: 20 residues. The DNA of the CDR3 is TGCGCCAGCAGCCAAGATTCGGGAGGAGCGGGGAGCACGAACACCGGGGAGCTGTTTTTT. Amino acids: CASSQDSGGAGSTNTGELFF.

This clone was observed at least ten times. CDR3 DNA: TGTGCCAGCAGCAAATTCGGACACTCTGGAAACACCATATATTTT. It encodes CASSKFGHSGNTIYF. This chain connects TRBV21-1 to TRBJ1-3; the table calls TRBD1, which could not be checked here. TRBV21-1 represents a pseudogene. CDR3 size: 15 residues.

The chain has TRBV14 and TRBJ2-7, with no clear D. The CDR3 loop spans 12 amino acids. Trimming pared 1 base from V and 7 bases from J, leaving 8 bases between. CDR1 is SGHDN, CDR2 FVKESK, per germline. For the CDR3, the DNA is TGTGCCAGCAGCCAAGCCTTCACAGAGCAGTACTTC. It codes for CASSQAFTEQYF.

The CDR3, as DNA: TGTGCCTTGGATGATGGTTTGGGGCAAACTAATGAAAAACTGTTTTTT. Translating it yields CALDDGLGQTNEKLFF. The gene calls are TRBV30 and TRBJ1-4, with D perhaps TRBD1 (5 bases). Trimming pared 7 bases from V and 1 base from J, leaving 19 bases between. Germline CDR1 is GTSNPN and CDR2 is SVGIG (reference sequence). CDR3 size: 16 residues.

The chain recombines TRBV28 with TRBJ1-2; D is unclear. V was trimmed by 2 bases and J by 4 bases, leaving 8 bases between them. Germline-derived CDR1 and CDR2 are MDHEN and SYDVKM. The CDR3 sequence is 13 residues long. DNA of the CDR3: TGTGCCAGCAGTTTACCGGGGTTCTATGGCTACACCTTC. Protein: CASSLPGFYGYTF.

The rearrangement joins TRBV5-6 to TRBJ1-2; TRBD1 matches at 9 bases. Trimming cost V 1 base and J 6 bases; bases outside gene matches: 4. CDR3 size: 14 residues. Germline V lookup: CDR1 SGHDT, CDR2 YYEEEE. CDR3 nucleotides: TGTGCCAGCAGCTTGTTACAGGGGGCTCATGGCTACACCTTC. Encoded protein: CASSLLQGAHGYTF.

The J gene is TRBJ2-7, the V gene TRBV28; D not resolved. The germline CDR1 and CDR2 sequences are MDHEN and SYDVKM. The V gene lost 5 bases and the J gene lost 3 bases, with 17 bases spanning the gap. The CDR3 is 15 amino acids. The CDR3 DNA follows: TGTGCCAGCAGTCCCGAAAGTGGCAGGATCTACGAGCAGTACTTC. Translated: CASSPESGRIYEQYF. The whole variable domain, remainder taken from reference TRBV28 and TRBJ2-7, is DVKVTQSSRYLVKRTGEKVFLECVQDMDHENMFWYRQDPGLGLRLIYFSYDVKMKEKGDIPEGYSVSREKKERFSLILESASTNQTSMYLCASSPESGRIYEQYFGPGTRLTVT.

This sequence joins TRBV7-9 and TRBJ1-4; D remains ambiguous. Per the germline V gene, CDR1 is SEHNR and CDR2 is FQNEAQ (reference sequence). The CDR3 covers 13 residues. V lost 5 bases to trimming and J lost 2 bases, with 6 bases between them. The CDR3 DNA is TGTGCCAGCAGCCCCAGGACTAATGAAAAACTGTTTTTT. It specifies CASSPRTNEKLFF.

This chain connects TRBV7-2 to TRBJ2-3; D is possibly TRBD2 (5 bases). V lost 1 base, J lost 1 base, and 15 bases lay in between. The CDR3 is 17 amino acids. Germline lookup yields CDR1 SGHTA and CDR2 FQGNSA. The CDR3 spells CASSLVPRTSRTDTQYF. The CDR3 bases are TGTGCCAGCAGCTTAGTTCCTCGGACTTCCCGCACAGATACGCAGTATTTT.

The gene calls are TRBV5-1 and TRBJ2-3, with unresolved D. The CDR3 covers 14 residues. V shed 1 base and J shed 0 bases, with 6 bases lying between them. The germline V gene has CDR1 SGHRS and CDR2 YFSETQ. CDR3 coding DNA: TGCGCCAGCAGCTTGAGCGCGAGCACAGATACGCAGTATTTT. Translated, it gives CASSLSASTDTQYF.

The chain has TRBV4-2 and TRBJ1-1, with a tentative D call TRBD1 (6 bases). With 3 bases removed from V and 0 bases from J, the gap between germline ends came to 26 bases. CDR3 length equals 20 residues. CDR1 is LGHNA, CDR2 YNFKEQ, per germline. The CDR3 DNA follows: TGTGCCAGCAGCCAGTGGGTCCAGGGGAGAGGAGGATGGATGAACACTGAAGCTTTCTTT. It encodes CASSQWVQGRGGWMNTEAFF.

The J gene is TRBJ1-1, the V gene TRBV7-9, with 8 bases aligning to TRBD1. This CDR3 region has 16 residues. V lost 0 bases and J lost 3; bases outside the gene matches: 6. Germline V gene data show CDR1 as SEHNR and CDR2 as FQNEAQ (reference sequence). The CDR3 is CASSLAFPTGDTEAFF. CDR3 coding DNA: TGTGCCAGCAGCTTAGCTTTCCCGACAGGGGACACTGAAGCTTTCTTT.

A few counts support this clone. The chain couples TRBV18 to TRBJ2-5, with D tentatively TRBD1 (7 bases). Germline lookup yields CDR1 KGHSH and CDR2 LQKENI. V lost 3 bases, J lost 4 bases, and 24 bases lay in between. The CDR3 runs 18 residues. The CDR3 DNA reads TGTGCCAGCTCACCGGTCGGGGCTTCGACAGGGAGGAGAGAGACCCAGTACTTC. The encoded protein is CASSPVGASTGRRETQYF.